This T cell receptor beta chain originates from a study of T cell responses to AZD1222 COVID-19 vaccine. Germline assignment: CDR1 LNHNV and CDR2 YYDKDF (reference sequence). The CDR3 covers 15 residues. Trimming took 0 bases from V and 4 from J, leaving 10 bases between them. Study results and limitations: An increase in Spike-specific TCR breadth and depth was observed after two AZD1222 doses.

With regard to this clone: The antigen is unknown.

The data were produced by immunoSEQ multiplex PCR, yet TCRdb's version contains in-frame clones alone and is incomplete. This table has about 160,000 clones, about 88% appearing once. The sample here was peripheral blood, taken on day 0 of AZD1222 vaccination. The sequence derives from an adult in good health. This chain connects TRBV15 to TRBJ1-5, with a weak D call TRBD1 (5 bases). The CDR3 region is CATSREGDGNQPQHF. The CDR3, as DNA: TGTGCCACCAGCAGAGAAGGGGATGGGAATCAGCCCCAGCATTTT.